What follows are 26 T cell receptor beta chains derived from one specimen sequenced in a study of shared clonotypes between healthy human individuals. The assay was immunoSEQ multiplex PCR, and TCRdb's table has in-frame clones only and misses some. This table holds some 530,000 clones, roughly 80% found once. The sequencing input was PBMCs. The receptors originated from a woman aged 40 to 50 in good health. Some clones in this sample may be carry-over from other donors' samples.

The chain is built from TRBV4-3 and TRBJ2-5; a possible D gene is TRBD2 (6 bases). This CDR3 region has 14 residues. V lost 5 bases and J 5 bases, leaving 15 bases between the germline ends. Looked up from germline, CDR1 is LGHNA and CDR2 is YSLEER. CDR3 sequence reads: CASSVRGSDETQYF. DNA for the CDR3: TGCGCCAGCAGCGTGCGGGGCAGCGACGAGACCCAGTACTTC.

Of note for this clone: At the DNA level, this CDR3 is encoded by other sequences in the same sample as well. The CDR3 spells CASSAPYEQYF. In DNA form, the CDR3 reads TGTGCCAGCAGTGCTCCCTACGAGCAGTACTTC. This rearrangement joins TRBV6-1 to TRBJ2-7, with no clear D. The germline V gene encodes CDR1 MNHNS and CDR2 SASEGT. V was shortened by 4 bases and J by 2 bases, with 3 bases between the two germline ends. There are 11 residues in the CDR3.

The chain recombines TRBV5-4 with TRBJ1-2, with TRBD1 matching 12 bases. V lost 4 bases, J lost 6 bases, and 7 bases stayed unmatched. Germline V lookup: CDR1 SGHNT, CDR2 YYREEE (reference sequence). The CDR3 consists of 15 residues. The CDR3 protein is CASSPRDRGLHGYTF. The CDR3 DNA sequence: TGTGCCAGCAGCCCCAGGGACAGGGGGCTTCATGGCTACACCTTC.

The rearrangement links TRBV2 to TRBJ2-7; perhaps TRBD1 as D (6 bases). The CDR3 length is 17 residues. From germline, CDR1 is SNHLY and CDR2 FYNNEI. Between the trimmed V and J ends, which lost 6 bases and 0 bases, there was a span of 21 bases. This CDR3 reads CASRGGAGTPSSYEQYF. The CDR3 region has the DNA TGTGCCAGCAGGGGCGGCGCCGGGACACCGAGCTCCTACGAGCAGTACTTC.

This clone has only one observation. V and J are TRBV30 and TRBJ2-7; 8 bases are a match to TRBD1. Germline V CDR1 and CDR2: GTSNPN, SVGIG (reference sequence). The CDR3 sequence is 16 residues long. V lost 2 bases, J lost 4 bases, and 13 bases stayed unmatched. CDR3 sequence reads: CAWSSWSGQGGYEQYF. CDR3 sequence (DNA): TGTGCCTGGAGTTCATGGTCTGGACAGGGAGGTTACGAGCAGTACTTC.

Worth noting for this clone: It is likely a read error: a sequence one base away is far more abundant. This same CDR3 is encoded by further DNA sequences in the sample. The rearrangement links TRBV2 to TRBJ2-2, with TRBD1 matching over 7 bases. Germline loops: CDR1 SNHLY, CDR2 FYNNEI. Trimming removed 6 bases from V and 9 bases from J; junction bases left unmatched: 10. The CDR3 contains 14 residues. The CDR3 protein is CASRGDSAARELFF. The CDR3, as DNA: TGTGCCAGCAGGGGGGACAGTGCCGCCAGGGAGCTGTTTTTT.

The V gene is TRBV30, the J gene TRBJ2-6, with 8 bases that match TRBD1. The V and J ends lost 6 bases and 0 bases, in that order; junction bases with no gene match: 7. Germline V gene lookup returns CDR1 GTSNPN and CDR2 SVGIG (reference sequence). The CDR3 contains 16 residues. Here the CDR3 DNA reads TGTGCCTGTAAGACAGGGGCCTTCTCTGGGGCCAACGTCCTGACTTTC. Translation gives CACKTGAFSGANVLTF.

This chain uses TRBV9 with TRBJ2-1; D gene unclear. The CDR3 loop spans 14 amino acids. V was pared by 3 bases and J by 5 bases, with 12 bases between. Germline values: CDR1 SGDLS, CDR2 YYNGEE. DNA for the CDR3: TGTGCCAGCAGCGCGGTAGGGCTTAACAATGAGCAGTTCTTC. Amino acid sequence: CASSAVGLNNEQFF. The whole variable domain, filled in from reference TRBV9 and TRBJ2-1, reads DSGVTQTPKHLITATGQRVTLRCSPRSGDLSVYWYQQSLDQGLQFLIQYYNGEERAKGNILERFSAQQFPDLHSELNLSSLELGDSALYFCASSAVGLNNEQFFGPGTRLTVL.

V gene TRBV7-3 combines with J gene TRBJ2-1; tentatively, D is TRBD2 (6 bases). V was shortened by 5 bases and J by 9 bases, with 14 bases between the two germline ends. The CDR3 has 13 residues. Germline V gene data show CDR1 as SGHTA and CDR2 as FQGTGA. The CDR3 loop is CASSATVGGEQFF. The CDR3 bases are TGTGCCAGCAGCGCCACCGTGGGGGGTGAGCAGTTCTTC.

The chain joins TRBV28 to TRBJ1-1; unclear D gene. Trimming pared 10 bases from V and 1 base from J, leaving 13 bases between. CDR3 length: 13 residues. Germline CDR1 is MDHEN and CDR2 is SYDVKM. In nucleotides, the CDR3 is TGTGCCACCTCCTGGGAGTCGAACACTGAAGCTTTCTTT. It translates to CATSWESNTEAFF.

V usage is TRBV27 and J usage is TRBJ1-1; 8 positions agree with TRBD1. This CDR3 comprises 16 residues. Germline CDR1 and CDR2: MNHEY and SMNVEV (reference sequence). V was clipped by 3 bases and J by 1 base; unmatched bases: 7. The DNA of the CDR3 is TGTGCCAGCAGTTTCCCCGAAACAGGGGGGAACACTGAAGCTTTCTTT. Amino acid sequence: CASSFPETGGNTEAFF.

V usage is TRBV19 and J usage is TRBJ1-2; D ambiguous. The CDR3 extends over 13 amino acids. The V and J ends lost 5 bases and 4 bases respectively, with 11 bases between them. Germline CDR1 LNHDA, CDR2 SQIVND (reference sequence). The CDR3 sequence is CASSLAGVYGYTF. CDR3 DNA: TGTGCCAGTAGTTTAGCAGGCGTCTATGGCTACACCTTC.

On this clone: This CDR3 is also generated by other DNA sequences in the sample. The chain uses TRBV7-3 and TRBJ2-5, with TRBD1 as a possible D gene (5 bases). The V end was cut by 3 bases, the J end by 1 base, with 6 bases between. CDR1 SGHTA and CDR2 FQGTGA come from the germline V gene. The CDR3 consists of 13 residues. The CDR3 sequence: CASSLGPQETQYF. The DNA for the CDR3 is TGTGCCAGCAGCTTGGGGCCCCAAGAGACCCAGTACTTC. The entire variable domain, with the rest obtained from reference TRBV7-3 and TRBJ2-5, is as follows: GAGVSQTPSNKVTEKGKYVELRCDPISGHTALYWYRQSLGQGPEFLIYFQGTGAADDSGLPNDRFFAVRPEGSVSTLKIQRTERGDSAVYLCASSLGPQETQYFGPGTRLLVL.

As regards this clone: A far larger clone is a single base away, which makes a read error likely. The chain employs TRBV6-5 and TRBJ2-7; D might be TRBD1 or TRBD2, each matching 6 bases. Germline lookup yields CDR1 MNHEY and CDR2 SVGAGI. With 0 bases removed from V and 8 bases from J, the gap between germline ends came to 14 bases. The CDR3 spans 14 residues. In DNA form, the CDR3 reads TGTGCCAGCAGTTACTCGCAGGGGACTTACAAGCAGTACTTC. The encoded protein is CASSYSQGTYKQYF.

Comments on this clone: A far larger clone is just one base off, so this is likely a read error. This same CDR3 is encoded by further DNA sequences in the sample. The chain has TRBV5-6 and TRBJ2-7; TRBD2 agrees at 7 bases. The CDR3 loop spans 14 amino acids. CDR1 is SGHDT, CDR2 YYEEEE, per germline. CDR3 protein: CASSLGAGVYEQYF. CDR3 sequence (DNA): TGTGCCAGTAGCTTGGGTGCGGGAGTCTACGAGCAGTACTTC.

Points on this clone: It may be a read error: a sequence one base away is much more abundant. The chain uses TRBV28 and TRBJ2-5; 10 nucleotides match TRBD1. Near its end, the DNA agrees better with TRBJ2-7, so the J call may be wrong. Germline loops: CDR1 MDHEN, CDR2 SYDVKM. This CDR3 comprises 14 residues. DNA of the CDR3: TGTGCCAGCGGTTTCGGGACAGGGGCCTACGAGCAGTACTTC. Amino acid sequence: CASGFGTGAYEQYF.

The chain has TRBV28 and TRBJ2-7, with 10 bases identical to TRBD2. From germline, CDR1 is MDHEN and CDR2 SYDVKM. The junction had 8 bases not matched to a gene; V was cut back by 6 bases and J by 3 bases. The CDR3 runs 15 residues. Here the CDR3 DNA reads TGTGCCAGCAGGGAGCTAGCGGGAGATCACTACGAGCAGTACTTC. Translation: CASRELAGDHYEQYF.

The J gene is TRBJ2-3, the V gene TRBV10-3; 7 bases line up with TRBD1. This CDR3 is built from 15 residues. The trim removed 7 bases at V and 2 bases at J, leaving 9 bases unmatched. Germline values: CDR1 ENHRY, CDR2 SYGVKD. CDR3 coding DNA: TGTGCCATCAAATTCCGAGGGACAGCCACAGATACGCAGTATTTT. Amino acid sequence: CAIKFRGTATDTQYF.

The V and J genes are TRBV7-2 and TRBJ1-3, with TRBD1 matching 7 bases. This CDR3 region has 15 residues. Germline trimming cut 5 bases from V and 1 base from J; bases unmatched to any gene: 5. Germline CDR1 reads SGHTA; CDR2 reads FQGNSA. CDR3 loop: CASSTRQGSGNTIYF. The CDR3 region has the DNA TGTGCCAGCAGCACCAGACAGGGATCTGGAAACACCATATATTTT.

Note on this clone: Given a far larger clone just one base away, this is likely a sequencing read error. V is TRBV7-2 and J is TRBJ1-6, with D uncertain. The CDR3 runs to 15 residues. V lost 1 base to trimming and J lost 4 bases, with 8 bases between them. Germline loops: CDR1 SGHTA, CDR2 FQGNSA. The CDR3 DNA sequence: TGTGCCAGCAGCTTAGGCGGACCGTATAATTCACCCCTCCACTTT. Its translation is CASSLGGPYNSPLHF.

The chain is built from TRBV6-5 and TRBJ1-3; no reliable D call. The CDR3 contains 15 residues. Trimming shortened V by 5 bases and J by 1 base, and 12 bases separated the two germline ends. Germline assignment: CDR1 MNHEY and CDR2 SVGAGI. The CDR3 region has the DNA TGTGCCAGCAGTCGGGGTATCGGTTCTGGAAACACCATATATTTT. This gives the protein CASSRGIGSGNTIYF.

V gene TRBV5-1 combines with J gene TRBJ2-5, with 10 bases lining up with TRBD1. The V gene's germline CDR1 is SGHRS and CDR2 YFSETQ. V lost 5 bases to trimming and J lost 2 bases; unmatched junction nucleotides: 3. This CDR3 region has 14 residues. This CDR3 is CASRWDRGQETQYF. The CDR3 coding sequence is TGCGCCAGCAGGTGGGACAGGGGTCAAGAGACCCAGTACTTC.

The rearrangement joins TRBV7-2 to TRBJ2-7, with a possible D match to TRBD1 (5 bases). Germline assignment: CDR1 SGHTA and CDR2 FQGNSA. The CDR3 loop spans 14 amino acids. Trimming took off 4 bases at V and 6 bases at J, with 16 bases between the two ends. The CDR3 reads CASSSNSIGVEQYF. Here the CDR3 DNA reads TGTGCCAGCAGCTCCAACAGTATAGGGGTCGAGCAGTACTTC.

The rearrangement links TRBV30 to TRBJ2-2; TRBD2 matches 10 bases. V lost 0 bases, J lost 1 base, and 5 bases stayed unmatched. CDR3 length equals 17 residues. CDR1 and CDR2 (germline): GTSNPN, SVGIG (reference sequence). DNA of the CDR3: TGTGCCTGGAGTGTAATGAGGACTAGCGGGAACACCGGGGAGCTGTTTTTT. Its protein is CAWSVMRTSGNTGELFF.

Worth noting for this clone: The sample holds other DNA sequences that translate to the same CDR3. The rearrangement uses TRBV5-6 and TRBJ2-2; either TRBD1 or TRBD2 may fit D (5 bases each). With 0 bases removed from V and 4 bases from J, the gap between germline ends came to 16 bases. This CDR3 has 17 amino acids. CDR1 and CDR2 (germline): SGHDT, YYEEEE. The CDR3 sequence is CASSLGSGTRGTGELFF. The CDR3 DNA reads TGTGCCAGCAGCTTGGGTTCTGGGACGAGGGGCACCGGGGAGCTGTTTTTT.

This clone has more than one count but fewer than ten. The V call is TRBV28, the J call TRBJ2-1; 7 bases map to TRBD1. Germline lookup yields CDR1 MDHEN and CDR2 SYDVKM. The V gene end was trimmed by 8 bases and the J gene end by 5 bases; junction bases not matched to a gene: 3. The CDR3 covers 12 residues. CDR3 amino acids: CASWDRHNEQFF. The CDR3 DNA reads as TGTGCCAGCTGGGACAGACACAATGAGCAGTTCTTC.